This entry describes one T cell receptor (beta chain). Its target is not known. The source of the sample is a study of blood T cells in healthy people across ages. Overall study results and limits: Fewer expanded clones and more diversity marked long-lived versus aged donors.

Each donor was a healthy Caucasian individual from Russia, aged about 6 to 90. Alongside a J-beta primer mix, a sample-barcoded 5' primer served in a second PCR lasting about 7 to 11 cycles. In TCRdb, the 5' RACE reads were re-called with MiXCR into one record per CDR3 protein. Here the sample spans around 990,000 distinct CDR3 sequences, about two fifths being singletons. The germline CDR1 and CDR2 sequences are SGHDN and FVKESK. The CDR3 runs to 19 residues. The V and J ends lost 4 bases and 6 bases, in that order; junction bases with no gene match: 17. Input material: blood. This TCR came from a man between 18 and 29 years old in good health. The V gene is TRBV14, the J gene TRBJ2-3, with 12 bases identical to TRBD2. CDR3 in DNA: TGTGCCAGCAGCCGAACGAAGACGTTCGGACTAGCGGGGCGGGATACGCAGTATTTT. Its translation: CASSRTKTFGLAGRDTQYF.